This TCR beta chain was retrieved from a study of T cells in Graves' hyperthyroidism and ophthalmopathy. Germline V gene data show CDR1 as SNHLY and CDR2 as FYNNEI. This CDR3 is built from 14 residues. The ends were cut back, 7 bases at V and 4 bases at J, with 16 bases in the middle. RNA transcripts yielded amplified TCR beta CDR3 regions. The HTBI primer set was used in a first-round RT-PCR of the TCR CDR3. TCRdb reanalysed the multiplex PCR reads using MiXCR and keeps one entry per CDR3 protein. The data hold 300,000 to 350,000 distinct CDR3 sequences, with around 20% observed a single time. Sequenced material: blood. This chain connects TRBV2 to TRBJ1-1; D perhaps matches TRBD1 (5 bases). The sequence was collected from a woman in her forties or fifties with Graves' hyperthyroidism. The CDR3, as DNA: TGTGCCAGCACCACAGGCGAGTTTGGCACTGAAGCTTTCTTT. Translated: CASTTGEFGTEAFF.